This TCR beta chain is drawn from a study of cytomegalovirus exposure and HLA in healthy donors. The V gene's germline CDR1 is MDHEN and CDR2 SYDVKM. Trimming shortened V by 3 bases and J by 5 bases, and 13 bases separated the two germline ends. This CDR3 has 14 residues. Healthy bone marrow donors made up the donors. The PCR had 60 Vbeta and 13 Jbeta primers. Profiling relied on immunoSEQ multiplex PCR, and the TCRdb table lists in-frame clones only, not all of them. The table lists 150,000 or so clones, almost 80% of them singletons, with approximately 1.5% in the top ten. The receptor comes from a female donor in good health and CMV-seronegative. The chain has TRBV28 and TRBJ1-2, with D perhaps matching TRBD1 (5 bases). Input material: PBMCs. The CDR3 region is CASSLGREEYGYTF. DNA for the CDR3: TGTGCCAGCAGTTTGGGCAGGGAAGAATATGGCTACACCTTC.